This T cell receptor beta chain originates from a study of blood T cell repertoires in COVID-19. The ends lost 6 bases at V and 4 bases at J; junction bases unmatched: 5. This CDR3 spans 13 amino acids. Data came from immunoSEQ multiplex PCR; TCRdb stores just in-frame clones and leaves some out. This sample yields some 500,000 clones, of which roughly 91% are seen a single time; roughly 7.4% belongs to the top ten. Material for sequencing was peripheral blood. This TCR was sampled from a woman between 45 and 65 years old with COVID-19, enrolled during active disease. V is TRBV12-3 or TRBV12-4 and J is TRBJ1-2; TRBD1 aligns across 7 bases. Here the CDR3 reads CASRGTAFYGYTF. CDR3 nucleotide sequence: TGTGCCAGCAGAGGGACAGCTTTCTATGGCTACACCTTC.